These 19 T cell receptor beta chains came from one sample sequenced in a study of blood T cell repertoires in COVID-19. Some clones are missing from TCRdb's copy, which holds only in-frame ones; the method was immunoSEQ multiplex PCR. In the table there are about 210,000 clones, 70% to 90% of which are singletons. Sequenced input: PBMCs or T cells enriched from blood (not recorded which). Every receptor here comes from a man in his forties who had recovered from COVID-19.

This clone showed up just a few times. This chain joins TRBV5-6 and TRBJ2-7; TRBD1 might be the D (5 bases). Germline loops: CDR1 SGHDT, CDR2 YYEEEE. The length of the CDR3 is 13 residues. V was cut by 5 bases and J by 2 bases, with 11 bases left in between. The CDR3 sequence is CASRKGWTYEQYF. The CDR3 bases are TGTGCCAGCAGAAAGGGGTGGACCTACGAGCAGTACTTC.

This clone was seen a single time. The chain's CDR3 is CASKATGGVTEAFF. The CDR3 DNA is TGTGCCAGTAAGGCGACAGGGGGGGTCACTGAAGCTTTCTTT. This chain links TRBV19 with TRBJ1-1; 9 bases line up with TRBD1. The ends lost 7 bases at V and 4 bases at J; junction bases unmatched: 7. Germline V gene data show CDR1 as LNHDA and CDR2 as SQIVND (reference sequence). The CDR3 length is 14 residues.

V is TRBV27 and J is TRBJ1-2; D is possibly TRBD1 (5 bases). V lost 3 bases and J lost 8, with 22 bases in between. The CDR3 has 16 residues. Germline-derived CDR1 and CDR2 are MNHEY and SMNVEV (reference sequence). Written as DNA, the CDR3 is TGTGCCAGCAGTTTCGCCCCCGGGCAGGGACTGGGAGGCTACACCTTC. Translated, it gives CASSFAPGQGLGGYTF.

The chain employs TRBV24-1 and TRBJ1-1; TRBD1 is a possible D gene (6 bases). The CDR3 totals 14 residues. V lost 2 bases and J lost 6, with 12 bases in between. The V gene's germline CDR1 is KGHDR and CDR2 SFDVKD. The CDR3 region is CATSDWGPGAEAFF. In DNA, the CDR3 is TGTGCCACCAGTGATTGGGGACCAGGGGCTGAAGCTTTCTTT.

The J gene is TRBJ2-1, the V gene TRBV19; D unclear. From germline, CDR1 is LNHDA and CDR2 SQIVND (reference sequence). This CDR3 region has 16 residues. Trimming removed 6 bases from V and 8 bases from J, with 23 bases in between. In DNA form, the CDR3 reads TGTGCCAGTAGCCAGGAAGGCCTTACGAAGAACGATGAGCAGTTCTTC. Amino acid sequence: CASSQEGLTKNDEQFF.

The chain joins TRBV21-1 to TRBJ2-7; the table's D call, TRBD1, was not checked against the DNA. TRBV21-1 is a listed pseudogene. This CDR3 region has 14 residues. The CDR3 is CASSRGHDSYEQYF. Written as DNA, the CDR3 is TGTGCCAGCAGCAGAGGACACGATTCCTACGAGCAGTACTTC.

The genes are TRBV29-1 and TRBJ2-2, with 8 bases matching TRBD1. V dropped 3 bases and J dropped 6; count of bases not matched to a gene: 6. Germline-derived CDR1 and CDR2 are SQVTM and ANQGSEA. This CDR3 has 14 residues. The CDR3, as DNA: TGCAGCGTTGACCGGACAGGGAGCGCCGGGGAGCTGTTTTTT. As protein: CSVDRTGSAGELFF.

The chain links TRBV3-1 (or the pseudogene TRBV3-2) to TRBJ1-1; D remains unclear. Trimming left V 3 bases short and J 5 bases short, with 7 bases between. The germline gives CDR1 LGHDT, CDR2 YNNKEL (reference sequence). CDR3 length: 12 amino acids. The CDR3 loop is CASSHRRTEAFF. Here the CDR3 DNA reads TGTGCCAGCAGCCACAGGAGGACTGAAGCTTTCTTT.

The J gene is TRBJ1-2, the V gene TRBV30, with D unclear. CDR3 size: 15 residues. Germline CDR1 and CDR2: GTSNPN and SVGIG (reference sequence). V lost 5 bases to trimming and J lost 5 bases, with 21 bases between them. The CDR3 loop reads CAWLKPGLGGYGYTF. CDR3 coding DNA: TGTGCCTGGTTAAAACCGGGCCTCGGAGGGTATGGCTACACCTTC.

V usage is TRBV5-6 and J usage is TRBJ2-7; 7 nucleotides line up with TRBD1. J lost 1 base, V lost 4 bases, and 5 bases had no gene match. The CDR3 spans 14 residues. Germline CDR1 is SGHDT and CDR2 is YYEEEE. The CDR3 DNA reads as TGTGCCAGCAGCCCCGAGACAGGGTCCTACGAGCAGTACTTC. This gives the protein CASSPETGSYEQYF.

The gene calls are TRBV5-1 and TRBJ2-2; D is undetermined. The CDR3 spans 15 residues. CDR1 is SGHRS, CDR2 YFSETQ, per germline. The V gene lost 5 bases and the J gene lost 0 bases, with 11 bases spanning the gap. The DNA of the CDR3 is TGCGCCAGCAGTCGCACACCCACGAACACCGGGGAGCTGTTTTTT. Translating gives CASSRTPTNTGELFF.

This sequence joins TRBV4-1 and TRBJ2-3; 12 nucleotides line up with TRBD2. Germline V CDR1 and CDR2: MGHRA, YSYEKL. Trimming removed 0 bases from V and 8 bases from J; junction bases left unmatched: 12. The CDR3 totals 18 residues. CDR3 loop: CASSQDLKLAGGPGTQYF. The CDR3 nucleotides are TGCGCCAGCAGCCAAGATCTGAAGCTAGCGGGGGGGCCTGGTACGCAGTATTTT.

This chain uses TRBV30 with TRBJ1-5; 8 bases match TRBD1. With 7 bases clipped from V and 6 bases from J, the junction kept 8 bases outside the gene matches. There are 13 residues in the CDR3. The V gene's germline CDR1 is GTSNPN and CDR2 SVGIG (reference sequence). CDR3 in DNA: TGTGCCTACACACAGGGGGTGGGTCAGCCCCAGCATTTT. Encoded protein: CAYTQGVGQPQHF. The full variable domain, its missing parts supplied by reference TRBV30 and TRBJ1-5, is SQTIHQWPATLVQPVGSPLSLECTVEGTSNPNLYWYRQAAGRGLQLLFYSVGIGQISSEVPQNLSASRPQDRQFILSSKKLLLSDSGFYLCAYTQGVGQPQHFGDGTRLSIL.

The chain carries TRBV28 and TRBJ1-5, with D tentatively TRBD1 (6 bases). V was clipped by 10 bases and J by 5 bases, with 18 bases between them. CDR1 is MDHEN and CDR2 is SYDVKM in the germline V gene. There are 14 residues in the CDR3. The CDR3 region is CATTPQGRYQPQHF. In nucleotides, the CDR3 is TGTGCCACCACGCCGCAGGGGCGCTATCAGCCCCAGCATTTT.

The chain has TRBV5-1 and TRBJ1-2; 7 bases align to TRBD1. Looked up from germline, CDR1 is SGHRS and CDR2 is YFSETQ. This CDR3 region has 16 residues. V dropped 4 bases and J dropped 7; count of bases not matched to a gene: 16. Here the CDR3 reads CASSLFMVGGNSGYTF. CDR3 DNA: TGCGCCAGCAGCCTCTTTATGGTAGGGGGCAACAGTGGCTACACCTTC.

The gene calls are TRBV6-5 and TRBJ1-6; TRBD1 matches at 10 bases. The CDR3 has 15 residues. CDR1 is MNHEY and CDR2 is SVGAGI in the germline V gene. J lost 10 bases, V lost 6 bases, and 9 bases had no gene match. CDR3 loop: CASRAGQGMGSPLHF. The CDR3 DNA reads TGTGCCAGCAGAGCGGGACAGGGGATGGGGTCACCCCTCCACTTT.

V and J are TRBV6-5 and TRBJ2-7, with 12 positions matching TRBD1. After removal of 9 bases from V and 5 bases from J, the junction contained 8 bases not matched to a gene. The CDR3 totals 14 residues. In germline, CDR1 is MNHEY, CDR2 SVGAGI. CDR3 in DNA: TGTGCCAGAGGAACCGGGACAGGGGGCCACGAGCAGTACTTC. Protein sequence: CARGTGTGGHEQYF.

The J gene is TRBJ2-3, the V gene TRBV30; the D is unclear. The V end lost 7 bases, the J end lost 1 base, and 6 bases lay between the germline ends. Per the germline V gene, CDR1 is GTSNPN and CDR2 is SVGIG (reference sequence). The length of the CDR3 is 11 residues. CDR3 region: CAFRGTDTQYF. The CDR3, as DNA: TGTGCCTTTAGAGGCACAGATACGCAGTATTTT.

V gene TRBV5-1 combines with J gene TRBJ2-1, with TRBD1 matching 7 bases. Germline loops: CDR1 SGHRS, CDR2 YFSETQ. With 0 bases clipped from V and 4 bases from J, the junction kept 4 bases outside the gene matches. The CDR3 runs 15 residues. The CDR3 bases are TGCGCCAGCAGCTTGGAAGGACAGGATTACAATGAGCAGTTCTTC. Its translation: CASSLEGQDYNEQFF.